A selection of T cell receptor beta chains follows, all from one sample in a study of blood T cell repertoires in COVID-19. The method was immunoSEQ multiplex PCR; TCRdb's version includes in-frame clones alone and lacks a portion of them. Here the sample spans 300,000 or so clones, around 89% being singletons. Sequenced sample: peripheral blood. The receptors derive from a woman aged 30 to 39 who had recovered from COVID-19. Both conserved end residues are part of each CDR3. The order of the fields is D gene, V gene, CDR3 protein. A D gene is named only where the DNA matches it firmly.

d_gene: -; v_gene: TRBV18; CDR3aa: CASSPPISQETQYF
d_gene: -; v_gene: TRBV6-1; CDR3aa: CASSWTENQPQHF
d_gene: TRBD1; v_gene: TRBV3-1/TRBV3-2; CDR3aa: CASSPRTGGNTEAFF
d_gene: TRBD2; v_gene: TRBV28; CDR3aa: CASTGGGAYLAKNIQYF
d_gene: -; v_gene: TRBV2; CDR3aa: CASSEKGNGYTF
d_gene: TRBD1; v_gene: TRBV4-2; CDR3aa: CASSQFPPGQGSYNSPLHF
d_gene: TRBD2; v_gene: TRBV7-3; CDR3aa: CASSLSGGGAPETQYF
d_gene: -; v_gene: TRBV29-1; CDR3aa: CSVEAPDRNTEAFF
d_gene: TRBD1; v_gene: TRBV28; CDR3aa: CASRLQGRGYTF
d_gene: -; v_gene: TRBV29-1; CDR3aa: CSVDRGLMNTEAFF
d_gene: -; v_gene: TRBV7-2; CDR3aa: CASSLLQVTYEQYF
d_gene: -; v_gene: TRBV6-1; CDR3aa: CASSERYSQHF
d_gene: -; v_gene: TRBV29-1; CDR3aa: CSFREAGGEKLFF
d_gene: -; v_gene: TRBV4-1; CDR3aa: CASSRSARQGTSNQPQHF
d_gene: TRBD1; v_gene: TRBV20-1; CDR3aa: CSASSGQGGWGYTF
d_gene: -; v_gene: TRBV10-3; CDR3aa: CAISTEDSEQYF
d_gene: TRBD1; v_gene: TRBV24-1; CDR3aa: CATSDSRQGPIINKNIQYF
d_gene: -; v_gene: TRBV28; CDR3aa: CASSTGTDTEAFF
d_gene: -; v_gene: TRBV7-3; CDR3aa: CASSREPTNTGELFF
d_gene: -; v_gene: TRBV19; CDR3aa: CASSAHRVGGNQPQHF
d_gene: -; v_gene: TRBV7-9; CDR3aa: CASSPSNYGYTF
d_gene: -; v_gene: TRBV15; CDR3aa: CATSRDNGAYEQYF
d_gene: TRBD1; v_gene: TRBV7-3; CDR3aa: CASSRGQGEETQYF
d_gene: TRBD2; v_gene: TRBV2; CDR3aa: CASKRGESYEQYF
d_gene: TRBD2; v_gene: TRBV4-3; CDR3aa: CASSQGPIAGSYNEQFF
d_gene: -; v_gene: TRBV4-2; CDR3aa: CASSPGSGGQPQHF
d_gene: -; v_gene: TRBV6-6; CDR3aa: CASSYFGEDEQFF
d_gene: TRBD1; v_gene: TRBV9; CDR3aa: CASSPLKGQGENTEAFF
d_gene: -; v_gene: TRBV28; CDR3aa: CASSPRGSSGNTIYF
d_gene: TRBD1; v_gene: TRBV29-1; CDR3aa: CSVEARKWTGQNGYTF
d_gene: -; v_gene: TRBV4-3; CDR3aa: CASSPVLDTEAFF